This section outlines one TCR beta chain sequence together with its context. The data stem from a study of cytomegalovirus exposure and HLA in healthy donors. At the level of the study: T cells numbering around 190 million yielded more than 100 million unique TCR beta sequences in an earlier analysis.

CDR1 is ENHRY, CDR2 SYGVKD, per germline. The CDR3 is 14 amino acids. J was trimmed by 7 bases and V by 0 bases; bases with no gene match: 4. In the PCR, 60 Vbeta and 13 Jbeta primers were used. Clones were sequenced by immunoSEQ multiplex PCR, and TCRdb holds only the in-frame ones, with some missing. The sample contains roughly 130,000 clones, about 74% of which appear only once. Material: PBMCs. This TCR was recovered from a woman between 50 and 59 years old in good health and CMV-seropositive. This chain joins TRBV10-3 and TRBJ1-2; 8 nucleotides match TRBD1. In nucleotides, the CDR3 is TGTGCCATCAGTGAGTCGGACAGGGAAGGTGGCTACACCTTC. This sequence encodes CAISESDREGGYTF.